The clone carrying this TCR beta chain was found once. The V gene end was trimmed by 1 base and the J gene end by 8 bases; junction bases not matched to a gene: 5. The germline V gene encodes CDR1 MNHNS and CDR2 SASEGT. There are 14 residues in the CDR3. This entry belongs to a study of blood T cell repertoires in COVID-19. Assay: immunoSEQ multiplex PCR; the TCRdb copy retains only in-frame clones and omits some. The table includes about 240,000 clones, roughly nine tenths detected once. This sequence was found in a man in his fifties or sixties with acute or convalescent COVID-19. Sequenced: peripheral blood. This chain uses TRBV6-1 with TRBJ1-2; 9 bases fit TRBD1. CDR3 in amino acids: CASSEGTGVEGYTF. CDR3 in DNA: TGTGCCAGCAGTGAAGGGACAGGGGTCGAGGGCTACACCTTC.